The entry that follows covers one T cell receptor (beta chain) sequence. Sequenced by immunoSEQ multiplex PCR; TCRdb stores in-frame clones only, minus some. The sample includes some 180,000 clones, about 78% of them seen just once. This CDR3 has 14 amino acids. V lost 3 bases and J lost 9; bases outside the gene matches: 10. Germline CDR1 reads SGHTA; CDR2 reads FQGNSA. The data derive from a study of blood T cell repertoires in COVID-19. Sample: peripheral blood. The chain employs TRBV7-2 and TRBJ2-5, with TRBD2 matching 7 bases. The clonotype comes from a woman aged 45-59 years with active or convalescent COVID-19. Here the CDR3 DNA reads TGTGCCAGCAGCTTCCCTAGCGGCTCAAGGGCCCAGTACTTC. It specifies CASSFPSGSRAQYF.